Given below is one T cell receptor beta chain in context. The sample is drawn from a study of shared clonotypes between healthy human individuals. Study overall: Each donor had three CD4 naive, three CD4 memory, two CD8 naive and one CD8 memory plate.

Donors included only healthy HIV-negative adults lacking recent acute infections or vaccinations. CDR3 length equals 15 residues. At the deep level, the assay was run. Sequenced by immunoSEQ multiplex PCR; TCRdb stores in-frame clones only, minus some. Altogether 2 million to 2.5 million clones are present, nearly 97% being singletons, with the ten largest covering more than 0.1%. The rearrangement links TRBV1 to TRBJ2-3; the D segment call TRBD2 is taken from the table without a DNA check. TRBV1 is a listed pseudogene. The TCR originated in a man between 18 and 29 years old in good health. The sequenced material came from naive CD4+ T cells sorted from blood. Subset here: CD45RA+ positively selected. CDR3 bases: TGCACCAGCAGCCAACCAGGTGGGGGGACAGATACGCAGTATTTT. Amino acid sequence: CTSSQPGGGTDTQYF.